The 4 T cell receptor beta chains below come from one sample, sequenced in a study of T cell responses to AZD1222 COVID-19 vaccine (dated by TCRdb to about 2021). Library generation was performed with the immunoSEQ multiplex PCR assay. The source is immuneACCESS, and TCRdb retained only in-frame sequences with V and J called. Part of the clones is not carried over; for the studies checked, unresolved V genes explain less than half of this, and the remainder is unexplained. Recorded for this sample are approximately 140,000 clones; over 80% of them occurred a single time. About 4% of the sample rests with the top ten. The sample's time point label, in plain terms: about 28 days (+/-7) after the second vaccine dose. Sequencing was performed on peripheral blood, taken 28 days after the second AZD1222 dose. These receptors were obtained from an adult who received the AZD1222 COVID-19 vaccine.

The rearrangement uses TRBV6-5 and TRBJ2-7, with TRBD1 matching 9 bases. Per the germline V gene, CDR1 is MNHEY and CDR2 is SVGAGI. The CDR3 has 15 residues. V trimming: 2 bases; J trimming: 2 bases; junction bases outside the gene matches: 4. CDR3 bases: TGTGCCAGCAGTTACACGACAGGGGGAACCTACGAGCAGTACTTC. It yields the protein CASSYTTGGTYEQYF.

CDR3 amino acids: CASRGTEGAGNTIYF. CDR3 DNA: TGTGCCAGCAGGGGGACAGAGGGGGCGGGAAACACCATATATTTT. This chain uses TRBV2 with TRBJ1-3; 7 nucleotides agree with TRBD1. The CDR3 covers 15 residues. Germline loops: CDR1 SNHLY, CDR2 FYNNEI. Trimming at V came to 6 bases and at J to 4 bases, leaving 9 bases not matched to a gene.

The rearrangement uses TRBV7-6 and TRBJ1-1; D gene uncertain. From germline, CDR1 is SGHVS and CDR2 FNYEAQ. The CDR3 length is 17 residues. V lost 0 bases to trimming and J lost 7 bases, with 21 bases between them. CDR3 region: CASSLAGFQRARREAFF. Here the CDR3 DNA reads TGTGCCAGCAGCTTAGCAGGGTTTCAACGCGCGAGGCGTGAAGCTTTCTTT.

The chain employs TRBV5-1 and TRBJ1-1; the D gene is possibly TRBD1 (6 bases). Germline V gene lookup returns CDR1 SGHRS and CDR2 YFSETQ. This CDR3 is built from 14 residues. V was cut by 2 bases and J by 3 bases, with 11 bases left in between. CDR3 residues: CASSFTGQDTEAFF. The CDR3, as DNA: TGCGCCAGCAGCTTTACAGGGCAGGACACTGAAGCTTTCTTT.